The following is a T cell receptor beta chain sequence with its context. The data were produced by immunoSEQ multiplex PCR, yet TCRdb's version contains in-frame clones alone and is incomplete. The sample shows around 280,000 clones, around four fifths of them seen only once. The data were obtained in a study of blood T cell repertoires in COVID-19. The germline V gene encodes CDR1 SGHTA and CDR2 FQGTGA. The J segment lost 8 bases and the V segment lost 6 bases, leaving 18 bases of the junction unmatched. The CDR3 is made up of 18 amino acids. This TCR came from a woman aged 45-59 years with active or convalescent COVID-19. The J gene is TRBJ2-1, the V gene TRBV7-3; 11 bases fit TRBD2. The sample taken for sequencing was peripheral blood. This CDR3 is CASSKTTLAGGISDEQFF. The CDR3, as DNA: TGTGCCAGCAGTAAAACAACCCTAGCGGGAGGCATATCGGATGAGCAGTTCTTC.